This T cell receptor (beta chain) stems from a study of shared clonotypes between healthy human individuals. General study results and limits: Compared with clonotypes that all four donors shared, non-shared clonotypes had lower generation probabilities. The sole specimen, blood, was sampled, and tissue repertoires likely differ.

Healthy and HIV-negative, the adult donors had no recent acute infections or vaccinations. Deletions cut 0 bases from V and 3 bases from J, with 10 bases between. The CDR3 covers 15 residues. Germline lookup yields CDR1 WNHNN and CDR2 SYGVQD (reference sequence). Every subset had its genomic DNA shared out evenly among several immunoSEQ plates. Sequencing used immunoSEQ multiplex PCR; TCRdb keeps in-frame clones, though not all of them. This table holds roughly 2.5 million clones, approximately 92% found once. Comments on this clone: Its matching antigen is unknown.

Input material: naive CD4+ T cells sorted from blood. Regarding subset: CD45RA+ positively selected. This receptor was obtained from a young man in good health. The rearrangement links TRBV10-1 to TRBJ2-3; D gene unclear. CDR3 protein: CASSESASGTDTQYF. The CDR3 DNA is TGCGCCAGCAGTGAGTCGGCCTCTGGGACAGATACGCAGTATTTT.